This T cell receptor beta chain stems from a study of blood T cell repertoires in COVID-19. Germline trimming cut 0 bases from V and 9 bases from J; bases unmatched to any gene: 5. This CDR3 is 13 amino acids long. Germline V lookup: CDR1 SGDLS, CDR2 YYNGEE. The method was immunoSEQ multiplex PCR; TCRdb's version includes in-frame clones alone and lacks a portion of them. The table records roughly 300,000 clones, 80% to 90% of them present only once. This receptor was obtained from a woman aged 25 to 39 with COVID-19, enrolled during active disease. The V call is TRBV9, the J call TRBJ1-1; TRBD1 aligns across 7 bases. What was sequenced was peripheral blood. The CDR3 is CASSVAVGGQAFF. The DNA of the CDR3 is TGTGCCAGCAGCGTAGCTGTAGGGGGCCAAGCTTTCTTT.